This TCR beta chain came from a study of blood T cells in healthy people across ages. Germline values: CDR1 SGHRS, CDR2 YFSETQ. This CDR3 is 15 amino acids long. Unmatched junction bases numbered 5, after V lost 1 base and J lost 3 bases. Primers used in a second PCR of roughly 7 to 12 cycles were a sample-barcoded 5' primer and a J-beta primer mix. In TCRdb, the 5' RACE reads were re-called with MiXCR into one record per CDR3 protein. Of over a million distinct CDR3 sequences listed, 42% are singletons. In terms of origin and age, donors were healthy Caucasian individuals from Russia aged 6 to 90. Source material: blood. The sequence was obtained from a woman aged 18-30 years in good health. The genes are TRBV5-1 and TRBJ2-3; 7 bases agree with TRBD1. Here the CDR3 DNA reads TGCGCCAGCAGCTTGCCGGGACAGCTAACAGATACGCAGTATTTT. Amino acids: CASSLPGQLTDTQYF.